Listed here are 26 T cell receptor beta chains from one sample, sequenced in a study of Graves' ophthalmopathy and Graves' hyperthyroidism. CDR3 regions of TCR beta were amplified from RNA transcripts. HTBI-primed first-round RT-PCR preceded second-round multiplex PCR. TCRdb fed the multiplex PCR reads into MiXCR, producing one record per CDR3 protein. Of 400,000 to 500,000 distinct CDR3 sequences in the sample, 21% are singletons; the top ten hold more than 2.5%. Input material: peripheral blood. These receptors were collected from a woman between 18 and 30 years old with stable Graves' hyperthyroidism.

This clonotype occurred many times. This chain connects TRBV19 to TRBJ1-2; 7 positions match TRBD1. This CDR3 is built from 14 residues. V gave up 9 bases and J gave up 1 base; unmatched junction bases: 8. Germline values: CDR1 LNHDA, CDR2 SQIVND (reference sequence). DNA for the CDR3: TGTGCCAGAGCCGCAGGGGGGGGTAACTATGGCTACACCTTC. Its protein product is CARAAGGGNYGYTF.

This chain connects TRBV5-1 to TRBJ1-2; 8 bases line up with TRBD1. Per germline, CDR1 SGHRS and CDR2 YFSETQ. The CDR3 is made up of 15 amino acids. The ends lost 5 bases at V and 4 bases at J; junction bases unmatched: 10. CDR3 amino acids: CASRRTGNDVYGYTF. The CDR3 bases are TGCGCCAGCAGGCGGACAGGGAACGATGTCTATGGCTACACCTTC.

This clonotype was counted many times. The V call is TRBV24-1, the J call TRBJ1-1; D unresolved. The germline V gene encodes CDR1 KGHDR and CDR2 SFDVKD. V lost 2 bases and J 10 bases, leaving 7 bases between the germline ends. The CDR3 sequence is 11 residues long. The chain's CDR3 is CATSDWSGAFF. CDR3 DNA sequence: TGTGCCACCAGTGATTGGTCAGGAGCTTTCTTT.

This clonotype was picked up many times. CDR3 coding DNA: TGCAGTGCTAGAGGCGGGACTAGCAACACCGGGGAGCTGTTTTTT. Encoded protein: CSARGGTSNTGELFF. The V gene is TRBV20-1, the J gene TRBJ2-2; 9 nucleotides line up with TRBD2. J gave up 2 bases and V 1 base, and 2 bases lay outside the gene matches. The CDR3 spans 15 residues. Germline-derived CDR1 and CDR2 are DFQATT and SNEGSKA (reference sequence).

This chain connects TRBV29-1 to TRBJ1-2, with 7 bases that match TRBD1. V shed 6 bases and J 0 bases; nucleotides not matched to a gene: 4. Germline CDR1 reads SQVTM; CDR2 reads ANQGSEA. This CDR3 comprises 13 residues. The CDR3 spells CSVVGQTNYGYTF. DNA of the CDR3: TGCAGCGTCGTGGGACAGACTAACTATGGCTACACCTTC.

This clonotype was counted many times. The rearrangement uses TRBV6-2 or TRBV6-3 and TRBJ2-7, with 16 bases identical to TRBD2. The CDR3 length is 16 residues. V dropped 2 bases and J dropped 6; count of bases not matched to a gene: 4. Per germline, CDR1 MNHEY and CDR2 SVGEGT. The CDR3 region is CASSYGTSGRASEQYF. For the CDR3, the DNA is TGTGCCAGCAGTTACGGGACTAGCGGGAGGGCCTCCGAGCAGTACTTC.

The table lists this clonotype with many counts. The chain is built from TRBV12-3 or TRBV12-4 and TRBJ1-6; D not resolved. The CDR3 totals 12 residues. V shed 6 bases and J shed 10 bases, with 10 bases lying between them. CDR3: CASSPGGSPLHF. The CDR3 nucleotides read TGTGCCAGCAGCCCTGGAGGATCACCCCTCCACTTT.

CDR3 region: CASSAGTKNIQYF. The CDR3 DNA sequence: TGTGCCAGCAGCGCCGGAACAAAAAACATTCAGTACTTC. J is TRBJ2-4 and V is TRBV2; D not certain. The V gene lost 6 bases and the J gene lost 4 bases, with 10 bases spanning the gap. This CDR3 has 13 amino acids. Germline V gives CDR1 SNHLY, CDR2 FYNNEI.

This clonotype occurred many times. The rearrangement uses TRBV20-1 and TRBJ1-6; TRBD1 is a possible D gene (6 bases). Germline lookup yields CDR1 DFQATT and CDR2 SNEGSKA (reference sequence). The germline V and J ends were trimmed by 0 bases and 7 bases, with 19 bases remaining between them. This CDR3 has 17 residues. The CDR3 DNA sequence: TGCAGTGCTAGAGATCTCTGGGGGCAGGGTGTCAATTCACCCCTCCACTTT. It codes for CSARDLWGQGVNSPLHF.

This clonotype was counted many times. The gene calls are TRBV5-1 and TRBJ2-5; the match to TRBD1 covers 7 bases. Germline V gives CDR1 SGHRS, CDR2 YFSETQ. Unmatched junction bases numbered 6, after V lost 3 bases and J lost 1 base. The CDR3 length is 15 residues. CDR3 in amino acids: CASSSGTVSQETQYF. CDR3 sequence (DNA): TGCGCCAGCAGCTCCGGGACAGTTAGCCAAGAGACCCAGTACTTC.

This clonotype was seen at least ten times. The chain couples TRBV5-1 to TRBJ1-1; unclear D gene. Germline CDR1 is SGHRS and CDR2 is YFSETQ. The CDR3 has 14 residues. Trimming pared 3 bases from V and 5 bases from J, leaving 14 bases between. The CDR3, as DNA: TGCGCCAGCAGCTCCTGGACGGGAAAAACTGAAGCTTTCTTT. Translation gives CASSSWTGKTEAFF.

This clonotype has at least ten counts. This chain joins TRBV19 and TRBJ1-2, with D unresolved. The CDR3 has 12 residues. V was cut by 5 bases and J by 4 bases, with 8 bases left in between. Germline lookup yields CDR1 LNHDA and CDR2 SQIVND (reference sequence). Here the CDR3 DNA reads TGTGCCAGTAGTCCGCAAGCCTATGGCTACACCTTC. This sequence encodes CASSPQAYGYTF.

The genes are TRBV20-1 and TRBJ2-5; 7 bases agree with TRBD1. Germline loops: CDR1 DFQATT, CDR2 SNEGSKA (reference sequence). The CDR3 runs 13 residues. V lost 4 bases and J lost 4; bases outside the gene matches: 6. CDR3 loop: CSATGQRGETQYF. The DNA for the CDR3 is TGCAGTGCTACGGGACAGCGAGGAGAGACCCAGTACTTC.

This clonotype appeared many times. The CDR3 protein is CASSFRGGFDTGELFF. CDR3 DNA: TGTGCCAGCAGTTTTCGAGGGGGATTCGACACCGGGGAGCTGTTTTTT. J is TRBJ2-2 and V is TRBV12-3 or TRBV12-4; D perhaps matches TRBD1 (6 bases). With 3 bases removed from V and 3 bases from J, the gap between germline ends came to 14 bases. The CDR3 is 16 residues long.

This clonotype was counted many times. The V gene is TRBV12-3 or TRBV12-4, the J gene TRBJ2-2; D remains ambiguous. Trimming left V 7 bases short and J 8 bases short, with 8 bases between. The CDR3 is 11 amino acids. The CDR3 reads CASTLLGELFF. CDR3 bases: TGTGCCAGCACCCTGTTGGGGGAGCTGTTTTTT.

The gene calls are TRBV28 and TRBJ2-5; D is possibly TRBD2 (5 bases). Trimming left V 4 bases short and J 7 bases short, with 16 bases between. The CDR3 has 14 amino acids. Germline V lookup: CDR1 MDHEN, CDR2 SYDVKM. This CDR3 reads CASSSLKRAGTQYF. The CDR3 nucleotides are TGTGCCAGCAGTTCCCTCAAGAGGGCCGGGACCCAGTACTTC.

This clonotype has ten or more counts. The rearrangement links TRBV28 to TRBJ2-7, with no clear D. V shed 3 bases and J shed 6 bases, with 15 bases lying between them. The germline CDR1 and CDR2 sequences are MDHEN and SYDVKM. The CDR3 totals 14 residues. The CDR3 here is CASSFRVLRSEQYF. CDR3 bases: TGTGCCAGCAGTTTTAGGGTCCTCAGGAGCGAGCAGTACTTC.

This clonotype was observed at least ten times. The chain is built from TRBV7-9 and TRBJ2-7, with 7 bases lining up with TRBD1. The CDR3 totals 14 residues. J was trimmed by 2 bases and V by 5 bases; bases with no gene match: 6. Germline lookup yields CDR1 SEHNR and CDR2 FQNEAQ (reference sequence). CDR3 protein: CASSPGTATYEQYF. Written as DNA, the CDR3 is TGTGCCAGCAGCCCGGGGACAGCAACCTACGAGCAGTACTTC.

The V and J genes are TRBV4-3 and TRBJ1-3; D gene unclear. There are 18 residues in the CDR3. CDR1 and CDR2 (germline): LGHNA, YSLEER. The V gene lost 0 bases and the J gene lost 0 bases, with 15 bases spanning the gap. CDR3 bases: TGCGCCAGCAGCCAAGAAATTTACAGACTAAACTCTGGAAACACCATATATTTT. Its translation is CASSQEIYRLNSGNTIYF.

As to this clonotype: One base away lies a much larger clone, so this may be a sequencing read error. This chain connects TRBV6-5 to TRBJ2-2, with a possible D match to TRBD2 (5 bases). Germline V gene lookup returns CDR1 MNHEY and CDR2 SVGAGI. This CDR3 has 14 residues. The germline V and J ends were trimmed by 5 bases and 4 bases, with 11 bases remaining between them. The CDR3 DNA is TGTGCCAGCAGTAACATCGGGATCACCGGGGAGCTGTTTTTT. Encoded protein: CASSNIGITGELFF.

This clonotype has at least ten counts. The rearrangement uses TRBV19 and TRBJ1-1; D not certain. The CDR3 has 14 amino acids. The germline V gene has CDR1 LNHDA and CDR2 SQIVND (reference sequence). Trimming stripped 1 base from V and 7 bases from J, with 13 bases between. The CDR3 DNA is TGTGCCAGTAGTATAGTAGTACGGACCGTTGAAGCTTTCTTT. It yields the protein CASSIVVRTVEAFF.

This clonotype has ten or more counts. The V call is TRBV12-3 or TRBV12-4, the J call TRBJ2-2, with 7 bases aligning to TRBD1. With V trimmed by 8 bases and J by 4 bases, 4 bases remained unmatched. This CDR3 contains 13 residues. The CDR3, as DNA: TGTGCCAGCCGGGACAGATCCACCGGGGAGCTGTTTTTT. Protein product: CASRDRSTGELFF.

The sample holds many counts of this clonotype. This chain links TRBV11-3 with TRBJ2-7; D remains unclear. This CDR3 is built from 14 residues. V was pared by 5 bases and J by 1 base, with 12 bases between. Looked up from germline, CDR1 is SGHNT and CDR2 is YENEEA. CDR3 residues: CASSPSTHSYEQYF. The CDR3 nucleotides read TGTGCCAGCAGCCCATCGACACATTCCTACGAGCAGTACTTC.

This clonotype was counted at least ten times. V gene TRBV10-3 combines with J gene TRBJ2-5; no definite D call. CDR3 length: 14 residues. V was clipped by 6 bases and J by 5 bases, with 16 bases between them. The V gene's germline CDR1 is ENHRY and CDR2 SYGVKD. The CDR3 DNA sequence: TGTGCCATCAGCGTAGACAAAGGCGGTGAGACCCAGTACTTC. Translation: CAISVDKGGETQYF.

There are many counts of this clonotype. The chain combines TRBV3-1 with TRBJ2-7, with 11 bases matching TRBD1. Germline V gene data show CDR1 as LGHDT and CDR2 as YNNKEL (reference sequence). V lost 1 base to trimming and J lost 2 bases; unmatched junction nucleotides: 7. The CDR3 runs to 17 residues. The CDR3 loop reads CASSQGTGGWATYEQYF. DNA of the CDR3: TGTGCCAGCAGCCAAGGGACAGGGGGCTGGGCGACCTACGAGCAGTACTTC.

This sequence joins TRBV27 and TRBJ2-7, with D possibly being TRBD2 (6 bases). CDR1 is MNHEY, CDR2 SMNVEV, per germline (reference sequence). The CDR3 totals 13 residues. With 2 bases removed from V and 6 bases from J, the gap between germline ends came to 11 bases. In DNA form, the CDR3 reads TGTGCCAGCAGTTTACGGGGAGCGGGCGAGCAGTACTTC. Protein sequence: CASSLRGAGEQYF.